The source of this T cell receptor (beta chain) is a study of shared clonotypes between healthy human individuals. The authors ran the assay at deep level. Repertoires were generated with immunoSEQ multiplex PCR, while TCRdb's copy carries only in-frame clones and drops some. Here the sample spans over 2 million clones, roughly 95% being singletons. Terminally differentiated effector memory CD45RA+ cells were excluded by CCR7 positive selection of CD45RO-negative cells. Adults of Caucasian background living in Nashville, Tennessee made up all donors. Study-wide findings and caveats: Compared with memory subsets, naive subsets generally had larger estimated richness.

The CDR3 extends over 13 amino acids. CDR1 is MNHEY, CDR2 SVGAGI, per germline. V was pared by 2 bases and J by 3 bases, with 8 bases between. This clone was counted between two and nine times. What it recognizes is unknown. This sequence joins TRBV6-5 and TRBJ2-7; the D gene is possibly TRBD1 (6 bases). The TCR was taken from a man between 18 and 35 years old in good health. The sequenced material came from naive CD8+ T cells sorted from blood. The CDR3 DNA reads TGTGCCAGCAGTTACGGACAGCACTACGAGCAGTACTTC. Encoded protein: CASSYGQHYEQYF.